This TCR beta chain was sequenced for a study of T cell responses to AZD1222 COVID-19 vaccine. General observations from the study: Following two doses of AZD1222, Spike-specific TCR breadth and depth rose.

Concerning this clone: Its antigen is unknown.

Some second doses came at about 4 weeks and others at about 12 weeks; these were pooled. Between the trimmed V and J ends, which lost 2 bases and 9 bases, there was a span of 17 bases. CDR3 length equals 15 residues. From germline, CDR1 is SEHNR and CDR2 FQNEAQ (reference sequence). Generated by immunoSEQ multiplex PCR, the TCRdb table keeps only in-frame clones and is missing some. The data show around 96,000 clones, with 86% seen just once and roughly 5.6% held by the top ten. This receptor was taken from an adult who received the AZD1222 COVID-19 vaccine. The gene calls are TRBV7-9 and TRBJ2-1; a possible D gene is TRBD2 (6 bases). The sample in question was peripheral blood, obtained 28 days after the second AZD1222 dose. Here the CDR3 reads CASSLKGGSTPEQFF. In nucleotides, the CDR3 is TGTGCCAGCAGCTTAAAGGGAGGATCGACGCCTGAGCAGTTCTTC.